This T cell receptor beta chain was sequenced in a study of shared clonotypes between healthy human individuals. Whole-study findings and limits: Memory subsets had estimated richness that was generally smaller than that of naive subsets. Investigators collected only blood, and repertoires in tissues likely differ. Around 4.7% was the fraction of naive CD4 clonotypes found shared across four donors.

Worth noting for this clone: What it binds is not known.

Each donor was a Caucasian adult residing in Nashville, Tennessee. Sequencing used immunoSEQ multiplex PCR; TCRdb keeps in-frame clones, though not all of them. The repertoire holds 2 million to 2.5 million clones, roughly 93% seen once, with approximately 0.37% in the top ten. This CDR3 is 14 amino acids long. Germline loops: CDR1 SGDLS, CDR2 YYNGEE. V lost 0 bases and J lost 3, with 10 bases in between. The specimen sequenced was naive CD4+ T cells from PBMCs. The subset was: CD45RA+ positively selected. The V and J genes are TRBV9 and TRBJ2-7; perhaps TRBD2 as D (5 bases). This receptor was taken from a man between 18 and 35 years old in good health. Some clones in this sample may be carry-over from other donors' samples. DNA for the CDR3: TGTGCCAGCAGCGTAGGTAGCGCGGACTACGAGCAGTACTTC. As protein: CASSVGSADYEQYF.